These 4 T cell receptor beta chains share one sample of origin, sequenced in a study of shared clonotypes between healthy human individuals. TCRdb's copy holds only in-frame clones and misses some; the assay was immunoSEQ multiplex PCR. This table holds about 2.3 million clones, 90% to 95% found once. The sequenced material came from naive CD4+ T cells from PBMCs. Documented subset: CD45RA+ positively selected. These receptors all stem from a man aged 18 to 29 in good health. Some clones in this sample may be carry-over from other donors' samples.

The rearrangement uses TRBV5-1 and TRBJ2-5, with 7 nucleotides matching TRBD2. Unmatched junction bases numbered 1, after V lost 0 bases and J lost 2 bases. Germline V lookup: CDR1 SGHRS, CDR2 YFSETQ. CDR3 length: 14 residues. The CDR3 nucleotides read TGCGCCAGCAGCTTGGGGGAGGGACAAGAGACCCAGTACTTC. Protein product: CASSLGEGQETQYF.

This chain connects TRBV5-8 to TRBJ1-2, with TRBD1 as a possible D gene (5 bases). CDR1 SGHTS and CDR2 YDEGEE come from the germline V gene. The CDR3 contains 14 residues. V dropped 4 bases and J dropped 4 bases, with 14 bases sitting between them. CDR3 sequence (DNA): TGTGCCAGCAGCCTGGGGGTCTACACCTATGGCTACACCTTC. This gives the protein CASSLGVYTYGYTF.

This rearrangement joins TRBV6-5 to TRBJ2-1; tentatively, D is TRBD2 (5 bases). Germline loops: CDR1 MNHEY, CDR2 SVGAGI. The CDR3 has 15 amino acids. Trimming shortened V by 6 bases and J by 0 bases, and 12 bases separated the two germline ends. The CDR3 DNA reads as TGTGCCAGCAGGCTGAACCGGGGCTCCTACAATGAGCAGTTCTTC. It encodes CASRLNRGSYNEQFF.

This clone was seen once. This CDR3 is also generated by other DNA sequences in the sample. The chain links TRBV6-5 to TRBJ2-1, with D perhaps matching TRBD1 (5 bases). The CDR3 covers 13 residues. The germline V gene has CDR1 MNHEY and CDR2 SVGAGI. V lost 6 bases, J lost 0 bases, and 6 bases lay in between. The CDR3 sequence is CASSRDSYNEQFF. The CDR3, as DNA: TGTGCCAGCAGCAGGGACTCCTACAATGAGCAGTTCTTC.